These T cell receptor beta chains were read from a single sample in a study of T cells after yellow fever vaccination. MiXCR, run by TCRdb on the 5' RACE reads, gives a single entry per CDR3 protein. Of about 130,000 distinct CDR3 sequences detected, around 7.4% appear once; the ten largest clones hold roughly 2.5%. This material consisted of CD4+ T cells sorted from PBMCs, taken 9 to 10 days after the first yellow fever vaccination. Receptors originate from a man aged 18 to 35 who received the YFV17D yellow fever vaccine. The CDR3 runs from the conserved cysteine through the conserved F or W. Fields, in order: J gene, V gene, CDR3 protein.

TRBJ2-6	TRBV6-1	CASSRQPFEFSGANVLTF
TRBJ2-1	TRBV5-1	CASSLSGRGPYNEQFF
TRBJ2-3	TRBV12-5	CASGLERGAISTDTQYF
TRBJ2-2	TRBV24-1	CATSAHGELFF
TRBJ2-3	TRBV7-9	CASSLRRGGRADTQYF
TRBJ2-3	TRBV7-2	CASSLAPAVLQYF
TRBJ2-3	TRBV2	CASSVEGGGADTQYF
TRBJ2-7	TRBV10-3	CAISESWEGAARQYF
TRBJ2-3	TRBV7-3	CASSTVGRGRTDTQYF
TRBJ2-1	TRBV2	CASSAGGDNEQFF
TRBJ2-3	TRBV7-3	CASSFLSGDTQYF
TRBJ2-2	TRBV5-4	CASSLDRGTGELFF
TRBJ2-5	TRBV9	CASLLESQYF
TRBJ2-5	TRBV25-1	CASSDYGPGETQYF
TRBJ2-5	TRBV5-1	CASSLVSPQGRETQYF
TRBJ2-7	TRBV12-3/TRBV12-4	CASSPKSQGTYEQYF
TRBJ1-1	TRBV11-3	CASSSSQNTEAFF
TRBJ2-3	TRBV7-2	CASSLRPYAGVNTDTQYF
TRBJ1-5	TRBV4-3	CASSQDRLSNQPQHF
TRBJ2-1	TRBV30	CACRGGGSYNEQFF
TRBJ1-5	TRBV12-3/TRBV12-4	CASSPQGTDQPQHF
TRBJ2-1	TRBV6-5	CASTRRPGQGSREQFF
TRBJ2-1	TRBV12-3/TRBV12-4	CASNLSPTSGGTYKEQFF
TRBJ2-4	TRBV20-1	CSARDLQGDENIQYF
TRBJ2-2	TRBV20-1	CSASWGGLPGLFF
TRBJ2-7	TRBV7-2	CASSLAYGRQYEQYF
TRBJ2-7	TRBV19	CASTSNMGYEQYF
TRBJ1-2	TRBV28	CASGTADGYTF
TRBJ2-5	TRBV7-2	CASSLGNQETQYF
TRBJ1-2	TRBV20-1	CSARTASRRYEGYTF
TRBJ1-1	TRBV20-1	CSARRNTEAFF
TRBJ1-1	TRBV2	CASSPTGGILGTEAFF
TRBJ1-5	TRBV6-5	CASSLGWSSNQPQHF
TRBJ2-3	TRBV7-9	CASSLFGGLDTQYF
TRBJ2-3	TRBV9	CASSPHPWGQSTDTQYF
TRBJ2-3	TRBV9	CASSSGSDTQYF
TRBJ2-5	TRBV5-1	CASSLAGSTEETQYF